This T cell receptor beta chain stems from a study of CD8+ T cells in alopecia areata. As for this clone: Antigen unknown.

RNA extraction was followed by reverse transcription into cDNA, which acted as the sequencing template. Some clones are missing from TCRdb's copy, which holds only in-frame ones; the method was immunoSEQ multiplex PCR. The sample has about 120,000 clones; over 60% are singletons. Notes on the study in general: In lesional scalp, particularly from alopecia totalis/universalis, clonality was higher than in normal scalp.

It was from PBMCs that CD4+ and CD8+ T cells were sorted. The sample consisted of CD4+ T cells sorted from blood. This TCR came from a human donor in good health.

CDR3 sequence reads: CAASPSVNQPQHF. The CDR3, as DNA: TGTGCCGCCTCACCCTCGGTAAATCAGCCCCAGCATTTT. This sequence joins TRBV30 and TRBJ1-5; D unclear. Trimming took 8 bases from V and 4 from J, leaving 15 bases between them. CDR1 GTSNPN and CDR2 SVGIG come from the germline V gene (reference sequence). The CDR3 length is 13 residues. Based on the CDR3 plus reference TRBV30 and TRBJ1-5, the full variable domain is SQTIHQWPATLVQPVGSPLSLECTVEGTSNPNLYWYRQAAGRGLQLLFYSVGIGQISSEVPQNLSASRPQDRQFILSSKKLLLSDSGFYLCAASPSVNQPQHFGDGTRLSIL.